Included here is one T cell receptor (beta chain) sequence, with context. Its antigen is unidentified. At one end the junction does not follow the germline gene, possibly because of a read error. The CDR3 runs to 15 residues. Germline CDR1 SGHRS, CDR2 YFSETQ. The sample is drawn from a study of cytomegalovirus exposure and HLA in healthy donors. Overall study results and limits: Analysis was carried out at a later point, and it linked a missense DCLRE1C variant to TCR beta V- and J-gene trimming. TRBV6-2, TRBV6-3 and some other V segments were unresolvable in 87-base-pair reads. Sequencing probably produced one cluster of sequence variants that were highly shared. Presence/absence analyses treated sequencing depth as roughly uniform across donors.

With 60 Vbeta and 13 Jbeta primers, the PCR was carried out. Sequenced by immunoSEQ multiplex PCR; TCRdb stores in-frame clones only, minus some. Its table lists around 100,000 clones. The rearrangement joins TRBV5-1 to TRBJ1-4, with D possibly being TRBD1 (6 bases). Specimen: PBMCs. The sequence was obtained from a man aged 35-49 years in good health and CMV-seropositive. CDR3 DNA: TGCGCCGGCAGCTTGGAACAAGGGGGTAATGAAAAACTGTTTTTT. It is translated as CAGSLEQGGNEKLFF.